These 9 T cell receptor beta chains were all obtained from the same sample, sequenced in a study of beta chain features in type 1 diabetes. Study-level points and caveats: For Type 1 diabetes patients, all four CD4+ subsets carried TCRB CDR3s that were moderately but significantly shorter.

These receptors have no known antigen. Since all of the isolated RNA was reverse transcribed, expressed TCRB transcripts were what got sequenced. TCRdb's table, derived via immunoSEQ multiplex PCR, lists solely in-frame clones and lacks some. This table holds roughly 340,000 clones, roughly 12% found once. Sequences were obtained from naive CD4+ T cells from blood. The receptors shown here come from a woman between 18 and 29 years old with type 1 diabetes.

This clone came up a few times. The chain joins TRBV6-5 to TRBJ2-7; 10 nucleotides agree with TRBD2. The CDR3 loop spans 15 amino acids. Trimming cost V 6 bases and J 1 base; bases outside gene matches: 6. Germline V CDR1 and CDR2: MNHEY, SVGAGI. The CDR3 region is CASSPLAGRSYEQYV. CDR3 bases: TGTGCCAGCAGCCCACTAGCGGGAAGGTCCTACGAGCAGTACGTC.

The sample holds a few counts of this clone. V gene TRBV5-4 combines with J gene TRBJ2-1; 7 positions match TRBD2. Germline CDR1 and CDR2: SGHNT and YYREEE (reference sequence). J lost 6 bases, V lost 4 bases, and 10 bases had no gene match. The length of the CDR3 is 15 residues. The CDR3: CASSSGLGRGNEQFF. DNA of the CDR3: TGTGCCAGCAGCAGCGGACTAGGTAGGGGCAATGAGCAGTTCTTC.

This clone was counted a few times. The genes are TRBV5-4 and TRBJ1-1; D unresolved. This CDR3 is 13 amino acids long. The germline CDR1 and CDR2 sequences are SGHNT and YYREEE (reference sequence). Deletions cut 4 bases from V and 1 base from J, with 8 bases between. CDR3 bases: TGTGCCAGCAGCCGTACAGAGAACACTGAAGCTTTCTTT. Amino acid sequence: CASSRTENTEAFF. Together with reference TRBV5-4 and TRBJ1-1, the CDR3 gives the full variable domain: ETGVTQSPTHLIKTRGQQVTLRCSSQSGHNTVSWYQQALGQGPQFIFQYYREEENGRGNFPPRFSGLQFPNYSSELNVNALELDDSALYLCASSRTENTEAFFGQGTRLTVV.

This clone was detected only a few times. V and J are TRBV18 and TRBJ1-1, with D maybe TRBD1 (5 bases). Trimming left V 5 bases short and J 1 base short, with 8 bases between. The germline V gene has CDR1 KGHSH and CDR2 LQKENI. The CDR3 has 13 residues. The CDR3 sequence is CASSKQENTEAFF. Here the CDR3 DNA reads TGTGCCAGCTCAAAACAGGAGAACACTGAAGCTTTCTTT. Full variable domain (remainder filled in from reference TRBV18 and TRBJ1-1): NAGVMQNPRHLVRRRGQEARLRCSPMKGHSHVYWYRQLPEEGLKFMVYLQKENIIDESGMPKERFSAEFPKEGPSILRIQQVVRGDSAAYFCASSKQENTEAFFGQGTRLTVV.

V and J are TRBV19 and TRBJ2-4, with D tentatively TRBD1 (5 bases). This CDR3 contains 14 residues. Per germline, CDR1 LNHDA and CDR2 SQIVND (reference sequence). With 3 bases removed from V and 5 bases from J, the gap between germline ends came to 11 bases. CDR3: CASSISPTENIQYF. The CDR3 DNA follows: TGTGCCAGTAGTATCTCTCCGACAGAAAACATTCAGTACTTC.

The V gene is TRBV7-9, the J gene TRBJ1-1, with 7 positions matching TRBD1. Germline trimming cut 11 bases from V and 4 bases from J; bases unmatched to any gene: 7. CDR1 SEHNR and CDR2 FQNEAQ come from the germline V gene (reference sequence). This CDR3 spans 12 amino acids. The CDR3 reads CAGQGGSTEAFF. CDR3 bases: TGTGCCGGCCAAGGGGGCTCCACTGAAGCTTTCTTT.

This clone was observed a few times. This chain joins TRBV12-5 and TRBJ2-7, with D unclear. There are 12 residues in the CDR3. Germline lookup yields CDR1 LGHNT and CDR2 FRNRAP. With 3 bases removed from V and 7 bases from J, the gap between germline ends came to 10 bases. CDR3: CASGFHPPEQYV. The DNA for the CDR3 is TGTGCTAGTGGTTTTCATCCACCGGAGCAGTACGTC.

V is TRBV15 and J is TRBJ2-5, with D possibly TRBD1 on 6 matching bases. The V and J ends lost 6 bases and 3 bases respectively, with 14 bases between them. Germline V lookup: CDR1 LNHNV, CDR2 YYDKDF (reference sequence). The CDR3 runs 14 residues. The CDR3 loop is CATSRGSIEETQYF. CDR3 DNA sequence: TGTGCCACCAGTAGGGGGTCGATCGAAGAGACCCAGTACTTC.

This clone was recorded many times. V and J are TRBV4-3 and TRBJ1-1; no clear D. The length of the CDR3 is 13 residues. The germline CDR1 and CDR2 sequences are LGHNA and YSLEER. The germline V and J ends were trimmed by 1 base and 1 base, with 4 bases remaining between them. CDR3 coding DNA: TGCGCCAGCAGCCAAGGGCCGAACACTGAAGCTTTCTTT. Translation gives CASSQGPNTEAFF.